This T cell receptor beta chain came from a study of patients and donors after allogeneic stem cell transplantation. A single record per CDR3 protein comes from TCRdb applying MiXCR to the RT-PCR reads. This sample has roughly 940,000 distinct CDR3 sequences; about a sixth occur once, and the top ten carry 5% to 6.5%. This clonotype was recorded a few times. The ends lost 2 bases at V and 6 bases at J; junction bases unmatched: 4. This CDR3 contains 15 residues. This receptor was taken from a human donor who was either an allogeneic HSCT recipient or a stem cell or donor lymphocyte infusion donor (not recorded which). It is not recorded whose cells these are; they may come from a transplant donor. Sequenced material: blood, either unsorted or a sorted T cell fraction (not recorded which). V is TRBV12-3 or TRBV12-4 and J is TRBJ1-5; TRBD1 agrees at 10 bases. The CDR3 spells CASSLTGQGIQPQHF. Written as DNA, the CDR3 is TGTGCCAGCAGTTTAACGGGACAGGGGATTCAGCCCCAGCATTTT.